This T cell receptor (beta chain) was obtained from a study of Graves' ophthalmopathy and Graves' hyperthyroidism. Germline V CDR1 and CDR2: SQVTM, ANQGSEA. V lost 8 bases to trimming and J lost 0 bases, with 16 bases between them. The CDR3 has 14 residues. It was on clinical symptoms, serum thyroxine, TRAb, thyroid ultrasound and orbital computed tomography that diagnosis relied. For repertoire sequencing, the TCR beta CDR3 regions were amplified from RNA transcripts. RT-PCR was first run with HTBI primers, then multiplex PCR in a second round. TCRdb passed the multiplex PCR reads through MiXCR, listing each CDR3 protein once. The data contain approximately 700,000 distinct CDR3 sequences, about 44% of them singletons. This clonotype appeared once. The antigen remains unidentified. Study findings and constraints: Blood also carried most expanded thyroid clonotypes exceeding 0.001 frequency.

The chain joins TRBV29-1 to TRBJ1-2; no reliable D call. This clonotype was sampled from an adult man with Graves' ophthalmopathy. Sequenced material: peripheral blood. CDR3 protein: CSSEALGANYGYTF. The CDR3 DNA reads TGCAGCAGTGAAGCGCTGGGAGCTAACTATGGCTACACCTTC.